The entry that follows covers one T cell receptor (beta chain) sequence. Using immunoSEQ multiplex PCR, the repertoire was profiled, and TCRdb retains in-frame clones only, with some absent. Here the sample spans approximately 140,000 clones, about 86% being singletons. This CDR3 comprises 14 residues. The germline gives CDR1 MNHEY, CDR2 SVGAGI. V lost 10 bases to trimming and J lost 4 bases, with 19 bases between them. The data stem from a study of identifying expanded T cells in peripheral blood. Healthy donors had no documented immune events, such as infections, while sampled. The receptor was derived from a person aged 18-70 years in good health. The sequencing input was blood. The V gene is TRBV6-5, the J gene TRBJ1-2, with D possibly matching TRBD1 (6 bases). CDR3: CAISPIDRTYGYTF. CDR3 sequence (DNA): TGTGCCATTTCGCCAATAGACAGGACCTATGGCTACACCTTC.